This TCR beta chain stems from a study of blood T cell repertoires in COVID-19. Study in general: Spain, Italy and the United States supplied samples that represented acute and convalescent COVID-19. T cells, B-cell-depleted T cells, or PBMCs supplied cDNA or gDNA.

This table comes from immunoSEQ multiplex PCR, and its TCRdb copy is limited to in-frame clones, with some not included. The profile shows about 50,000 clones, approximately 88% of them singletons. This CDR3 has 15 residues. Germline V gene lookup returns CDR1 SEHNR and CDR2 FQNEAQ (reference sequence). J gave up 5 bases and V 1 base, and 4 bases lay outside the gene matches. This TCR was recovered from a human donor with active COVID-19. The donor label of this sample is uncertain. The chain carries TRBV7-9 and TRBJ2-5; 10 nucleotides align to TRBD2. The sample consisted of peripheral blood. CDR3 protein: CASSLDLAGAETQYF. CDR3 nucleotides: TGTGCCAGCAGCTTAGACCTAGCGGGAGCGGAGACCCAGTACTTC.